This T cell receptor (beta chain) was sequenced for a study of radiotherapy plus CTLA-4 blockade in lung cancer. Study-level information: Objective response was observed in about 19% of patients, and disease control in approximately 30%. Study-wide results and caveats: In blood, TCR clones derived from the tumor expanded after radiotherapy plus ipilimumab. Early blood T cell clone dynamics reportedly forecast response best, with interferon-beta.

The repertoire was sequenced with immunoSEQ multiplex PCR; TCRdb's copy has only in-frame clones and lacks some. This table holds tens of thousands of clones, nearly 90% found once. This CDR3 is built from 16 residues. Ipilimumab CTLA-4 blockade and focal radiation were given to patients with chemo-refractory metastatic non-small-cell lung cancer. This clone was seen once. Its antigen is not identified. Sequenced material: peripheral blood, taken from a patient treated with radiotherapy plus ipilimumab. This sequence joins TRBV21-1 and TRBJ2-5; the tabulated D call, TRBD2, remains unverified against the DNA. TRBV21-1 is classified as a pseudogene. The TCR sequence derives from a human donor with non-small cell lung cancer whose response to radiotherapy plus ipilimumab could not be evaluated. CDR3 loop: CASRGIGLGGIGAQYF. Here the CDR3 DNA reads TGTGCCAGCAGAGGTATAGGACTAGGGGGTATCGGAGCCCAGTACTTC.